The 22 T cell receptor beta chains in this list originate from one sample, sequenced in a study of T-cell reconstitution after alpha-beta-depleted transplantation in children. For TCRbeta, the library was prepared with unique molecular identifiers. From the PCR reads, TCRdb called clonotypes with MiXCR, one entry per CDR3 protein. The sample includes 500,000 to 650,000 distinct CDR3 sequences, about an eighth seen only once; the top ten take 11% to 15%. Material: PBMCs, mostly from graft donor cells, obtained 180 days after TCRalphabeta/CD19-depleted stem cell transplant. Receptors were obtained from a female patient aged 2-10 years who had a stem cell transplant for aplastic anemia, so the T cells may come from the graft donor.

The rearrangement uses TRBV27 and TRBJ2-6; D is ambiguous. Germline V gene sequence: CDR1 MNHEY, CDR2 SMNVEV (reference sequence). This CDR3 has 15 amino acids. Between the trimmed V and J ends, which lost 4 bases and 0 bases, there was a span of 7 bases. The CDR3 spells CASSSISSGANVLTF. In DNA, the CDR3 is TGTGCCAGCAGTTCAATAAGCTCTGGGGCCAACGTCCTGACTTTC.

This clonotype was seen only once. The chain recombines TRBV6-5 with TRBJ2-1; 7 nucleotides agree with TRBD2. The CDR3 extends over 15 amino acids. The trim removed 0 bases at V and 7 bases at J, leaving 6 bases unmatched. CDR1 and CDR2 from the germline V gene are MNHEY and SVGAGI. CDR3 loop: CASSYSSGNENEQFF. The CDR3 coding sequence is TGTGCCAGCAGTTACTCGAGCGGGAACGAGAATGAGCAGTTCTTC.

This clonotype was observed a few times. The chain couples TRBV20-1 to TRBJ2-1; no clear D. V lost 3 bases to trimming and J lost 1 base, with 10 bases between them. This CDR3 spans 14 amino acids. Germline values: CDR1 DFQATT, CDR2 SNEGSKA (reference sequence). In nucleotides, the CDR3 is TGCAGTGCTAGTCTGGCTCGATCCTACAATGAGCAGTTCTTC. It translates to CSASLARSYNEQFF.

This clonotype occurred a few times. The CDR3 DNA reads TGTGCCAGCAGGCCGGAGGAGGGGAGGAACATTCAGTACTTC. Amino acid sequence: CASRPEEGRNIQYF. The chain couples TRBV12-3 or TRBV12-4 to TRBJ2-4, with D perhaps matching TRBD2 (6 bases). This CDR3 comprises 14 residues. Trimming took 6 bases from V and 7 from J, leaving 16 bases between them.

V and J are TRBV5-1 and TRBJ1-4; TRBD1 might be the D (5 bases). The CDR3 runs to 14 residues. The germline gives CDR1 SGHRS, CDR2 YFSETQ. The V end was cut by 4 bases, the J end by 8 bases, with 15 bases between. In DNA, the CDR3 is TGCGCCAGCAGCCTCCGGGACCTTGGGGAAAAACTGTTTTTT. Its protein product is CASSLRDLGEKLFF. Full variable domain (missing parts from reference TRBV5-1 and TRBJ1-4): KAGVTQTPRYLIKTRGQQVTLSCSPISGHRSVSWYQQTPGQGLQFLFEYFSETQRNKGNFPGRFSGRQFSNSRSEMNVSTLELGDSALYLCASSLRDLGEKLFFGSGTQLSVL.

This clonotype was picked up a small number of times. The CDR3 DNA reads as TGTGCCAGCAGCTCCCGGGCTCCTACTAGCTCCTACAATGAGCAGTTCTTC. It yields the protein CASSSRAPTSSYNEQFF. V is TRBV11-3 and J is TRBJ2-1, with D possibly being TRBD2 (5 bases). Per the germline V gene, CDR1 is SGHNT and CDR2 is YENEEA. Trimming took 4 bases from V and 0 from J, leaving 16 bases between them. This CDR3 is 17 amino acids long. The variable domain in full, completed from reference TRBV11-3 and TRBJ2-1, reads EAGVVQSPRYKIIEKKQPVAFWCNPISGHNTLYWYLQNLGQGPELLIRYENEEAVDDSQLPKDRFSAERLKGVDSTLKIQPAELGDSAVYLCASSSRAPTSSYNEQFFGPGTRLTVL.

The V gene is TRBV27, the J gene TRBJ1-2, with 7 bases identical to TRBD1. V lost 5 bases and J lost 8; bases outside the gene matches: 14. This CDR3 contains 15 residues. In germline, CDR1 is MNHEY, CDR2 SMNVEV (reference sequence). CDR3 sequence (DNA): TGTGCCAGCAGTCTAACCGGGACAGACCATAGGGGCTACACCTTC. Encoded protein: CASSLTGTDHRGYTF.

The table lists this clonotype with many counts. This sequence joins TRBV28 and TRBJ2-1; TRBD1 agrees at 9 bases. The germline gives CDR1 MDHEN, CDR2 SYDVKM. Trimming took 5 bases from V and 9 from J; bases not matched to a gene: 5. The length of the CDR3 is 13 residues. In DNA form, the CDR3 reads TGTGCCAGCAGTCGCCGACAGGGGGGTGAGCAGTTCTTC. As protein: CASSRRQGGEQFF.

This clonotype was picked up a small number of times. The V and J genes are TRBV30 and TRBJ1-5, with a tentative D call TRBD1 (6 bases). Germline CDR1 and CDR2: GTSNPN and SVGIG (reference sequence). V gave up 6 bases and J gave up 11 bases, with 14 bases separating them. The CDR3 runs to 11 residues. Here the CDR3 DNA reads TGTGCCTGCCAAGGGGGTGGGGCCCAGCATTTT. Translation gives CACQGGGAQHF.

This clonotype showed up many times. This chain connects TRBV7-2 to TRBJ2-2; the D is unclear. With 2 bases removed from V and 0 bases from J, the gap between germline ends came to 7 bases. Germline V gene sequence: CDR1 SGHTA, CDR2 FQGNSA. This CDR3 spans 15 amino acids. CDR3: CASSLTQANTGELFF. The DNA for the CDR3 is TGTGCCAGCAGCTTAACTCAAGCGAACACCGGGGAGCTGTTTTTT.

This clonotype turned up a few times. The chain combines TRBV29-1 with TRBJ2-3, with 9 bases aligning to TRBD2. Germline CDR1 is SQVTM and CDR2 is ANQGSEA. The CDR3 has 16 amino acids. CDR3 region: CSAAGGPFLSTDTQYF. In DNA, the CDR3 is TGCTCGGCTGCGGGAGGGCCCTTTTTGAGCACAGATACGCAGTATTTT.

The chain combines TRBV6-2 or TRBV6-3 with TRBJ2-3, with TRBD2 identical over 11 bases. Trimming removed 7 bases from V and 6 bases from J; junction bases left unmatched: 9. The V gene's germline CDR1 is MNHEY and CDR2 SVGEGT. CDR3 length equals 15 residues. The CDR3 spells CASTNLAGGGDTQYF. CDR3 in DNA: TGTGCCAGCACCAACCTAGCGGGAGGTGGGGATACGCAGTATTTT.

At least ten counts were recorded for this clonotype. As DNA, the CDR3 is TGTGCCAGCAGTGACAGGGGTCGGTCCTACGAGCAGTACTTC. Protein: CASSDRGRSYEQYF. The chain combines TRBV6-1 with TRBJ2-7, with D perhaps matching TRBD1 (6 bases). V shed 3 bases and J shed 1 base, with 10 bases lying between them. Per the germline V gene, CDR1 is MNHNS and CDR2 is SASEGT. The CDR3 contains 14 residues.

Here the CDR3 reads CSVEGILLSRDTQYF. CDR3 nucleotide sequence: TGCAGCGTTGAAGGAATCCTACTTTCCCGAGATACGCAGTATTTT. The chain has TRBV29-1 and TRBJ2-3; no firm D call. With 1 base removed from V and 5 bases from J, the gap between germline ends came to 16 bases. The germline V gene has CDR1 SQVTM and CDR2 ANQGSEA. CDR3 size: 15 residues.

V gene TRBV12-3 or TRBV12-4 combines with J gene TRBJ1-1, with no clear D. The CDR3 runs to 15 residues. V dropped 6 bases and J dropped 5 bases, with 19 bases sitting between them. The CDR3 DNA follows: TGTGCCAGCAGCTCCCCTCGCCGGGCGGATACTGAAGCTTTCTTT. Amino acids: CASSSPRRADTEAFF.

The J gene is TRBJ2-3, the V gene TRBV12-3 or TRBV12-4; D unresolved. There are 16 residues in the CDR3. Trimming took 6 bases from V and 0 from J, leaving 16 bases between them. This CDR3 is CASSRRPQTSTDTQYF. CDR3 coding DNA: TGTGCCAGCAGCCGCCGACCTCAGACTAGCACAGATACGCAGTATTTT.

The rearrangement uses TRBV20-1 and TRBJ2-2; D is perhaps TRBD1 (7 bases). The CDR3 has 14 amino acids. V was clipped by 1 base and J by 9 bases, with 15 bases between them. Germline V gives CDR1 DFQATT, CDR2 SNEGSKA (reference sequence). CDR3 region: CSARGRDRLRELFF. The CDR3 DNA reads TGCAGTGCTAGAGGGAGGGACAGACTTCGGGAGCTGTTTTTT.

J is TRBJ1-4 and V is TRBV4-3; D gene unclear. The V and J ends lost 0 bases and 14 bases respectively, with 13 bases between them. The CDR3 spans 13 residues. Germline V gene data show CDR1 as LGHNA and CDR2 as YSLEER. The CDR3 DNA reads as TGCGCCAGCAGCCAAGATCTTAATGGCCAGCTGTTTTTT. Its protein product is CASSQDLNGQLFF.

This clonotype was observed a few times. This sequence joins TRBV6-1 and TRBJ1-2; 8 bases align to TRBD1. The germline CDR1 and CDR2 sequences are MNHNS and SASEGT. The junction had 4 bases not matched to a gene; V was cut back by 6 bases and J by 4 bases. The CDR3 runs to 13 residues. The CDR3 sequence: CASRSTGGYGYTF. Here the CDR3 DNA reads TGTGCCAGCAGATCTACAGGGGGCTATGGCTACACCTTC.

In its sample, this clonotype was seen many times. V and J are TRBV5-1 and TRBJ2-5, with D uncertain. The CDR3 contains 15 residues. Trimming stripped 2 bases from V and 0 bases from J, with 11 bases between. Germline assignment: CDR1 SGHRS and CDR2 YFSETQ. CDR3 amino acids: CASSLGRQYQETQYF. The CDR3 DNA sequence: TGCGCCAGCAGCTTAGGGCGTCAGTACCAAGAGACCCAGTACTTC.

With respect to this clonotype: A read error is likely, as this CDR3 ends without the conserved phenylalanine or tryptophan. This chain connects TRBV3-1 to TRBJ2-3; 12 bases fit TRBD2. The CDR3 covers 16 residues. Looked up from germline, CDR1 is LGHDT and CDR2 is YNNKEL (reference sequence). V gave up 4 bases and J gave up 1 base; unmatched junction bases: 3. In DNA form, the CDR3 reads TGTGCCAGCAGCCGGGGACTAGCGGGTCGCACAGATACGCAGTATTCT. Translation: CASSRGLAGRTDTQYS.

This chain links TRBV5-1 with TRBJ2-5; tentative D call: TRBD2 (6 bases). The CDR3 totals 14 residues. The V and J ends lost 4 bases and 1 base respectively, with 11 bases between them. Per the germline V gene, CDR1 is SGHRS and CDR2 is YFSETQ. The CDR3 DNA is TGCGCCAGCAGCAAGGGACTCATCCAAGAGACCCAGTACTTC. Amino acid sequence: CASSKGLIQETQYF.